The 19 T cell receptor beta chains below all came from one sample that was sequenced in a study of blood T cells in healthy people across ages. Through a sample-barcoded 5' primer and a J-beta primer mix, a second PCR was run for roughly 6 to 12 cycles. Each CDR3 protein is one row after TCRdb ran MiXCR on the 5' RACE reads. The sample has over a million distinct CDR3 sequences, 59% seen once. Sample: blood. The receptors shown here come from a man aged 18 to 29 in good health.

The chain is built from TRBV6-5 and TRBJ1-2; 8 positions agree with TRBD1. V lost 6 bases to trimming and J lost 6 bases; unmatched junction nucleotides: 6. Germline loops: CDR1 MNHEY, CDR2 SVGAGI. The CDR3 runs to 13 residues. The CDR3 loop reads CASSGQGTDGYTF. For the CDR3, the DNA is TGTGCCAGCAGCGGACAGGGTACGGATGGCTACACCTTC.

Only a few counts were recorded for this clonotype. V is TRBV29-1 and J is TRBJ1-1; no clear D gene. The CDR3 sequence is 12 residues long. The germline V gene has CDR1 SQVTM and CDR2 ANQGSEA. V lost 1 base to trimming and J lost 10 bases, with 13 bases between them. The CDR3 loop reads CSVEGVSGGAFF. The CDR3 nucleotides are TGCAGCGTTGAAGGGGTATCAGGTGGAGCTTTCTTT.

This clonotype occurred once. This chain links TRBV15 with TRBJ2-5; 8 bases are a match to TRBD1. The germline V gene has CDR1 LNHNV and CDR2 YYDKDF (reference sequence). Unmatched junction bases numbered 4, after V lost 5 bases and J lost 5 bases. This CDR3 spans 13 amino acids. CDR3 nucleotides: TGTGCCACCAGCGGGGACAGGCGGGAGACCCAGTACTTC. This codes for CATSGDRRETQYF.

The rearrangement joins TRBV3-1 to TRBJ2-1, with TRBD1 matching 8 bases. The V gene end was trimmed by 1 base and the J gene end by 10 bases; junction bases not matched to a gene: 6. The germline CDR1 and CDR2 sequences are LGHDT and YNNKEL (reference sequence). This CDR3 comprises 14 residues. The CDR3 DNA sequence: TGTGCCAGCAGCCAAGGGACAGGGCTTCGGGAGCAGTTCTTC. It encodes CASSQGTGLREQFF.

The V gene is TRBV20-1, the J gene TRBJ2-5; no firm D call. The J call is in doubt because the DNA end fits TRBJ2-7 better. The CDR3 totals 11 residues. Per germline, CDR1 DFQATT and CDR2 SNEGSKA (reference sequence). CDR3 nucleotide sequence: TGCAGTGCTAGAGGTTACAACGAGCAGTACTTC. Amino acids: CSARGYNEQYF.

This chain uses TRBV28 with TRBJ2-5; D might be TRBD1 or TRBD2, each matching 5 bases. V lost 4 bases and J lost 1, with 13 bases in between. The CDR3 has 15 amino acids. Germline CDR1 is MDHEN and CDR2 is SYDVKM. CDR3 in amino acids: CASSSLRDPQETQYF. CDR3 nucleotides: TGTGCCAGCAGTTCCCTCAGGGACCCCCAAGAGACCCAGTACTTC.

The chain uses TRBV9 and TRBJ2-5; 8 bases agree with TRBD1. Germline CDR1 and CDR2: SGDLS and YYNGEE. Germline trimming cut 6 bases from V and 2 bases from J; bases unmatched to any gene: 6. The CDR3 loop spans 14 amino acids. CDR3 residues: CASNPGQAQETQYF. As DNA, the CDR3 is TGTGCCAGCAACCCGGGACAGGCTCAAGAGACCCAGTACTTC.

This clonotype was counted only a few times. V is TRBV25-1 and J is TRBJ1-3; 9 positions match TRBD1. This CDR3 has 11 amino acids. Germline trimming cut 7 bases from V and 12 bases from J; bases unmatched to any gene: 4. Germline V lookup: CDR1 MGHDK, CDR2 SYGVNS. The CDR3 region is CASKQGANIYF. The CDR3 bases are TGTGCCAGCAAACAGGGGGCAAACATATATTTT.

This sequence joins TRBV2 and TRBJ1-2, with TRBD1 as a possible D gene (5 bases). The germline CDR1 and CDR2 sequences are SNHLY and FYNNEI. The CDR3 consists of 14 residues. V dropped 1 base and J dropped 8 bases, with 14 bases sitting between them. CDR3 residues: CASSEVGRGKGYTF. Here the CDR3 DNA reads TGTGCCAGCAGTGAAGTCGGGAGGGGAAAAGGCTACACCTTC.

The chain employs TRBV2 and TRBJ2-1, with 8 positions matching TRBD2. V lost 11 bases to trimming and J lost 7 bases; unmatched junction nucleotides: 13. The CDR3 has 14 amino acids. The germline V gene has CDR1 SNHLY and CDR2 FYNNEI. CDR3 nucleotide sequence: TGTGCCGGATTGGAGTTAGCGGGAATGAATGAGCAGTTCTTC. As protein: CAGLELAGMNEQFF.

J is TRBJ2-5 and V is TRBV28; D uncertain. Germline values: CDR1 MDHEN, CDR2 SYDVKM. Trimming shortened V by 3 bases and J by 11 bases, and 13 bases separated the two germline ends. The CDR3 sequence is 12 residues long. The CDR3 spells CASSFQASKQYF. The CDR3 nucleotides are TGTGCCAGCAGTTTCCAGGCCAGTAAGCAGTACTTC.

In this sample, this clonotype turned up a few times. The gene calls are TRBV4-3 and TRBJ2-4; either TRBD1 or TRBD2 may supply D (6 bases each). With 2 bases removed from V and 0 bases from J, the gap between germline ends came to 14 bases. CDR1 and CDR2 from the germline V gene are LGHNA and YSLEER. There are 17 residues in the CDR3. The CDR3 region has the DNA TGCGCCAGCAGCCAAAGTACAGGGAGGTTAGCCAAAAACATTCAGTACTTC. Residues: CASSQSTGRLAKNIQYF.

This clonotype has more than one count but fewer than ten. The chain couples TRBV9 to TRBJ2-1; 16 bases are shared with TRBD2. V lost 0 bases and J lost 5; bases outside the gene matches: 5. The CDR3 is 18 residues long. In germline, CDR1 is SGDLS, CDR2 YYNGEE. DNA for the CDR3: TGTGCCAGCAGCGTAGGAGGGACTAGCGGGGGGGCCCACAATGAGCAGTTCTTC. Amino acid sequence: CASSVGGTSGGAHNEQFF.

V and J are TRBV29-1 and TRBJ1-3; D is ambiguous. Trimming took off 4 bases at V and 0 bases at J, with 7 bases between the two ends. CDR3 length equals 13 residues. Germline V gene lookup returns CDR1 SQVTM and CDR2 ANQGSEA. CDR3 coding DNA: TGCAGCGTTGTAGGGTACTCTGGAAACACCATATATTTT. Its protein is CSVVGYSGNTIYF. Using reference TRBV29-1 and TRBJ1-3 for the parts outside the CDR3, the full variable domain is SAVISQKPSRDICQRGTSLTIQCQVDSQVTMMFWYRQQPGQSLTLIATANQGSEATYESGFVIDKFPISRPNLTFSTLTVSNMSPEDSSIYLCSVVGYSGNTIYFGEGSWLTVV.

This clonotype was observed a few times. The V and J genes are TRBV14 and TRBJ2-7, with a tentative D call TRBD2 (6 bases). This CDR3 is built from 18 residues. In germline, CDR1 is SGHDN, CDR2 FVKESK. V lost 1 base to trimming and J lost 2 bases, with 21 bases between them. CDR3 in DNA: TGTGCCAGCAGCCAAGTCGGTGTGTTTGGGGGGAAAACCTACGAGCAGTACTTC. Its protein product is CASSQVGVFGGKTYEQYF.

This clonotype was counted a few times. V usage is TRBV7-2 and J usage is TRBJ1-4; D is ambiguous. CDR1 and CDR2 from the germline V gene are SGHTA and FQGNSA. V lost 0 bases and J lost 0, with 5 bases in between. The CDR3 spans 15 residues. As DNA, the CDR3 is TGTGCCAGCAGCTTAGCGGGATCAACTAATGAAAAACTGTTTTTT. Residues: CASSLAGSTNEKLFF. The full variable domain, with the rest looked up from reference TRBV7-2 and TRBJ1-4, is GAGVSQSPSNKVTEKGKDVELRCDPISGHTALYWYRQSLGQGLEFLIYFQGNSAPDKSGLPSDRFSAERTGGSVSTLTIQRTQQEDSAVYLCASSLAGSTNEKLFFGSGTQLSVL.

The rearrangement joins TRBV4-2 to TRBJ1-2, with D possibly TRBD1 on 5 matching bases. The CDR3 has 16 amino acids. The V gene lost 0 bases and the J gene lost 6 bases, with 17 bases spanning the gap. The germline V gene encodes CDR1 LGHNA and CDR2 YNFKEQ. This CDR3 is CASSQETAGTLDGYTF. CDR3 sequence (DNA): TGTGCCAGCAGCCAAGAAACGGCAGGGACCCTAGATGGCTACACCTTC.

The chain uses TRBV6-5 and TRBJ1-3; maybe TRBD1 (5 bases). V was trimmed by 2 bases and J by 2 bases, leaving 19 bases between them. This CDR3 spans 18 amino acids. Germline CDR1 is MNHEY and CDR2 is SVGAGI. For the CDR3, the DNA is TGTGCCAGCAGTTACACCACCCGAACTGGGGCGCCTGGAAACACCATATATTTT. It encodes CASSYTTRTGAPGNTIYF.

The chain joins TRBV11-2 to TRBJ1-1; 10 bases line up with TRBD1. The germline V gene has CDR1 SGHAT and CDR2 FQNNGV. This CDR3 region has 15 residues. V shed 2 bases and J 7 bases; nucleotides not matched to a gene: 7. CDR3 bases: TGTGCCAGCAGCTTAAATCCGGACAGGGGGTTTGAAGCTTTCTTT. As protein: CASSLNPDRGFEAFF.